Listed below are T cell receptor beta chains from one sample, sequenced in a study of graft-versus-host responses after intestinal transplantation. Their antigen targets remain unknown. The repertoire was sequenced with immunoSEQ multiplex PCR; TCRdb's copy has only in-frame clones and lacks some. The sample consists of roughly 64,000 clones, roughly 90% of them appearing once. The material sequenced was unstimulated CD8+ T cells sorted from spleen or lymph node cells, taken before transplant. These TCRs come from a human donor who was the organ donor for an intestinal transplant. Each CDR3 is given without its conserved first and last residue. The D gene is left open where the match is weak.

D	V	CDR3
-	TRBV9	ASSETTGNRYSYNEQF
-	TRBV15	ATSIPPGLRTDTQY
TRBD1	TRBV10-3	AISRTGGSPEAF
-	TRBV7-3	ASSVRGAPYNEQF
TRBD2	TRBV5-6	ASSRGLALYEQY
TRBD1	TRBV28	ASSLWDRGLGTEAF
-	TRBV5-6	ASSPYSSYNEQF
-	TRBV5-4	ASRGQENIQY
TRBD2	TRBV30	AWSVLGSGRALGTDTQY
TRBD2	TRBV28	ASSPPGGVYSGANVLT
-	TRBV30	ARWDTHVWEAF
TRBD2	TRBV9	ASSTSGVHADTQY
TRBD2	TRBV5-6	ASSVPSGPERETQY
TRBD1	TRBV5-1	ASSLEPGQGEHYGYT
TRBD1	TRBV28	ASRGTGLRLEQY
-	TRBV12-2	ASRRERRSIEQF
-	TRBV11-2	ASSLDAGYGYT
-	TRBV9	ASSVEGGAYEQY
TRBD2	TRBV2	ASSDWSGEQETQY
-	TRBV14	ASSQGEDMNTGELF
TRBD1	TRBV7-9	ASSPDRGRYGYT
TRBD2	TRBV6-5	VIPSGYEQY
TRBD1	TRBV27	AVGQGAYEQY
-	TRBV7-6	ASSPHFNYGYT
TRBD1	TRBV5-6	ASSEMTGSNEKLF
TRBD1	TRBV28	AIAGTGGLHGYT
-	TRBV18	ASSPVLAGSTSYEQY
TRBD2	TRBV6-6	ASSSVRLAVEGTQY
-	TRBV9	ASSAFGGGARHEQY
-	TRBV6-6	ASGVGSYGYT
-	TRBV27	ASSLWREVTDTQY
-	TRBV21-1	ASSKAPHRGCNEKLF
-	TRBV5-6	ASSLSEGATQY
TRBD1	TRBV19	ASRWGQEVLDTEAF
-	TRBV28	ASSSRTVSSGANVLT
TRBD1	TRBV7-9	ASSHTARDRVYGYT
TRBD1	TRBV30	AWNQGAREKLF
-	TRBV19	ASSFISGTNEKLF
-	TRBV18	ASSWEILETQY
-	TRBV7-3	ASSLIRQDRYNEQF
-	TRBV28	ASSLVAGKGGNEKLF
-	TRBV11-2	ASSLSVPSYEQY
TRBD1	TRBV2	ASSGSLRGSGTEAF
TRBD2	TRBV7-8	ASTLTSQLVRGTDTQY
TRBD2	TRBV7-3	ASSPREGTLYEQY
-	TRBV30	AWSKGGSTDTQY